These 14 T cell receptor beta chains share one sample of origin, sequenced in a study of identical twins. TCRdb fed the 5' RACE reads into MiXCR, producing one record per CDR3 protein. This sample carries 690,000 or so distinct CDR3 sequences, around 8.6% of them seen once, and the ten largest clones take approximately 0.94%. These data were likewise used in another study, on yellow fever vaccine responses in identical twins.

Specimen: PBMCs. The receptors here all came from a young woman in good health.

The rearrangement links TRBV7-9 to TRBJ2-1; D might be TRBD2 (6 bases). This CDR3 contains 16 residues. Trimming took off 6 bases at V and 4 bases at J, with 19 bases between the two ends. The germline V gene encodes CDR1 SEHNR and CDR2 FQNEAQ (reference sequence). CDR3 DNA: TGTGCCAGCAGAGCCGGGACTGGGTCTCGTTACAATGAGCAGTTCTTC. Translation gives CASRAGTGSRYNEQFF. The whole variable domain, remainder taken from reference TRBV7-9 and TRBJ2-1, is DTGVSQNPRHKITKRGQNVTFRCDPISEHNRLYWYRQTLGQGPEFLTYFQNEAQLEKSRLLSDRFSAERPKGSFSTLEIQRTEQGDSAMYLCASRAGTGSRYNEQFFGPGTRLTVL.

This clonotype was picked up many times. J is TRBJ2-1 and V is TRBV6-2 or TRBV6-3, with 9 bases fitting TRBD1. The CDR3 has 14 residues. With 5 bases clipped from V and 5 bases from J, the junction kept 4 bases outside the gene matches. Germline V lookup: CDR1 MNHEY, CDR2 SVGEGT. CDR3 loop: CASSRDRANNEQFF. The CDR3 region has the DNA TGTGCCAGCAGTCGGGACAGGGCCAACAATGAGCAGTTCTTC.

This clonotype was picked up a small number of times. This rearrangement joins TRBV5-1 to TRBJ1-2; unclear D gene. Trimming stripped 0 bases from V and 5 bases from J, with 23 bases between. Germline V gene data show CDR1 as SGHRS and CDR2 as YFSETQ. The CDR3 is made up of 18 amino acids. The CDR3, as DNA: TGCGCCAGCAGCTTGGGATTAGGACTGAACTTCTCCGAATATGGCTACACCTTC. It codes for CASSLGLGLNFSEYGYTF.

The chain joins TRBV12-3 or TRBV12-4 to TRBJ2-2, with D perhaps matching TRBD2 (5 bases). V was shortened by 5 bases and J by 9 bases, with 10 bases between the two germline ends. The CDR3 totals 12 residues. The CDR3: CASSAEARELFF. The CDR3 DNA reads TGTGCCAGCAGTGCGGAGGCCCGGGAGCTGTTTTTT.

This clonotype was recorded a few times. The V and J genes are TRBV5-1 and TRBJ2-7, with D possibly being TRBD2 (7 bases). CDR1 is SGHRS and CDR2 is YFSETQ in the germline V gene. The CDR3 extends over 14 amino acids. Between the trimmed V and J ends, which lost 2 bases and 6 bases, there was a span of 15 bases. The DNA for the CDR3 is TGCGCCAGCAGCTTCGAGGGGGGGACTTTCGAGCAGTACTTC. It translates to CASSFEGGTFEQYF.

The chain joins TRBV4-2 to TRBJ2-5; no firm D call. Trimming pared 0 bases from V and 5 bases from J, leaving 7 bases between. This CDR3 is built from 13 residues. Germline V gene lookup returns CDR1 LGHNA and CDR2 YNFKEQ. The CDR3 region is CASSQDSEETQYF. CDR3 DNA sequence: TGTGCCAGCAGCCAAGACTCGGAGGAGACCCAGTACTTC.

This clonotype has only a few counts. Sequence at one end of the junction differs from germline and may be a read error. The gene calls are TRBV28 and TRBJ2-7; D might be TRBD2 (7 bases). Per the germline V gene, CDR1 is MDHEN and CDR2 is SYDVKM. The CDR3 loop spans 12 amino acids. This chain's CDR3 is CTTGASGYEQYF. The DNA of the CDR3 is TGCACCACGGGGGCTAGCGGATACGAGCAGTACTTC.

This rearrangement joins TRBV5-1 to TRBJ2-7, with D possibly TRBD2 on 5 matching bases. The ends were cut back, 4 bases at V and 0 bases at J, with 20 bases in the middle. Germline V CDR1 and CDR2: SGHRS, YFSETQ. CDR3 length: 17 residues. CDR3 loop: CASSPMWLLGSSYEQYF. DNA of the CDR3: TGCGCCAGCAGCCCCATGTGGTTACTAGGGTCCTCCTACGAGCAGTACTTC.

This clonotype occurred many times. The CDR3 nucleotides are TGTGCCAGCAGTCCCCGGGCGGGGGTGACCGGGGAGCTGTTTTTT. Residues: CASSPRAGVTGELFF. The chain links TRBV12-3 or TRBV12-4 to TRBJ2-2, with 7 bases fitting TRBD2. The ends lost 5 bases at V and 5 bases at J; junction bases unmatched: 8. The CDR3 has 15 amino acids.

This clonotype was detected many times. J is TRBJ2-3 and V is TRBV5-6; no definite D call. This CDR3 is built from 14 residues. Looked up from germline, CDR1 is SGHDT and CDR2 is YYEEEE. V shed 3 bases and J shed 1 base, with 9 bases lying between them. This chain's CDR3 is CASSSHGGTDTQYF. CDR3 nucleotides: TGTGCCAGCAGCTCACATGGGGGCACAGATACGCAGTATTTT.

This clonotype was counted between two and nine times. CDR3 nucleotides: TGCGCCAGCAGCTTATTGCTTGGCCAGAACTATGGCTACACCTTC. Translation: CASSLLLGQNYGYTF. This rearrangement joins TRBV5-1 to TRBJ1-2; D gene uncertain. Trimming shortened V by 2 bases and J by 2 bases, and 13 bases separated the two germline ends. CDR3 length equals 15 residues. Germline loops: CDR1 SGHRS, CDR2 YFSETQ.

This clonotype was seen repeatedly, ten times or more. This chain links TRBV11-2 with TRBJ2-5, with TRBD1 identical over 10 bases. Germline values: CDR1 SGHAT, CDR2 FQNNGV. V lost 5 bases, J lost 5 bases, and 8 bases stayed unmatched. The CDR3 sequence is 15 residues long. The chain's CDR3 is CASSLGDRGRETQYF. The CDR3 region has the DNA TGTGCCAGCAGCCTGGGGGACAGGGGAAGGGAGACCCAGTACTTC.

Here the CDR3 reads CASGSGPSNEQFF. The CDR3 region has the DNA TGTGCTAGTGGCTCCGGGCCAAGCAATGAGCAGTTCTTC. This rearrangement joins TRBV12-5 to TRBJ2-1; D is undetermined. CDR1 and CDR2 (germline): LGHNT, FRNRAP. V gave up 6 bases and J gave up 6 bases, with 12 bases separating them. CDR3 length: 13 residues.

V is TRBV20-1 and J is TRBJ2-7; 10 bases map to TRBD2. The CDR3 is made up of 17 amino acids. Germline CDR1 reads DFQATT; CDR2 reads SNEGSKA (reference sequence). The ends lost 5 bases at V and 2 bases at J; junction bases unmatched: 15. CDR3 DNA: TGCAGTGCTCCCCGTGACTCTTTAGCGGGAGGTACCTACGAGCAGTACTTC. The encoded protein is CSAPRDSLAGGTYEQYF.